These T cell receptor beta chains were read from a single sample in a study of PD-L1 blockade in urothelial cancer. Assay used: immunoSEQ multiplex PCR; TCRdb lists only in-frame clones, some missing. The table includes more than 60,000 clones, 88% detected once. The sequencing here drew on PBMCs, taken around atezolizumab (anti-PD-L1) treatment. These receptors all come from a man aged 55 to 70 with urothelial cancer. Each CDR3 is given with its conserved first and last residue. D genes are given only for firm matches. Clone size appears in some rows only: once, few, many, or a class for an expanded clone.

clone_size: .
j_call: TRBJ2-1
d_call: .
v_call: TRBV5-1
cdr3_nt: TGCGCCAGCAGCTTGACTCCGACTAGGGGTCACAATGAGCAGTTCTTC
cdr3_aa: CASSLTPTRGHNEQFF

clone_size: .
j_call: TRBJ1-1
d_call: .
v_call: TRBV6-5
cdr3_nt: TGTGCCAGCAGCACCTCGGGGGGTTGGGTAAAGGAAGCTTTCTTT
cdr3_aa: CASSTSGGWVKEAFF

clone_size: .
j_call: TRBJ2-5
d_call: .
v_call: TRBV23-1
cdr3_nt: TGCGCCAGCAGTGACTGTCGCGGGGAGACCCAGTACTTC
cdr3_aa: CASSDCRGETQYF

clone_size: .
j_call: TRBJ1-1
d_call: .
v_call: TRBV19
cdr3_nt: TGTGCCAGTAGCCTCATTAGGGGGGGGGACACTGAAGCTTTCTTT
cdr3_aa: CASSLIRGGDTEAFF

clone_size: .
j_call: TRBJ1-6
d_call: .
v_call: TRBV11-3
cdr3_nt: TGTGCCAGCAGCTCCCGGAGGGGACCCTATAATTCACCCCTCCACTTT
cdr3_aa: CASSSRRGPYNSPLHF

clone_size: .
j_call: TRBJ1-2
d_call: .
v_call: TRBV14
cdr3_nt: TGTGCCAGCAGCCAAGAACAGGGTTTCGCCTATGGCTACACCTTC
cdr3_aa: CASSQEQGFAYGYTF

clone_size: .
j_call: TRBJ2-2
d_call: .
v_call: TRBV5-4
cdr3_nt: TGTGCCAGCAGACGACAGGCGAACACCGGGGAGCTGTTTTTT
cdr3_aa: CASRRQANTGELFF

clone_size: .
j_call: TRBJ1-2
d_call: .
v_call: TRBV9
cdr3_nt: TGTGCCAGCAGCAGATCCCAAGGATCGACAAGGGGCTACACCTTC
cdr3_aa: CASSRSQGSTRGYTF

clone_size: few
j_call: TRBJ1-1
d_call: .
v_call: TRBV5-4
cdr3_nt: TGTGCCACCAATCCCAGGAACACTGAAGCTTTCTTT
cdr3_aa: CATNPRNTEAFF

clone_size: .
j_call: TRBJ2-2
d_call: .
v_call: TRBV4-1
cdr3_nt: TGCGCCAGCAGCCACTCAGGGATCAATCAGGACACCGGGGAGCTGTTTTTT
cdr3_aa: CASSHSGINQDTGELFF

clone_size: once
j_call: TRBJ2-7
d_call: TRBD2
v_call: TRBV5-5
cdr3_nt: TGTGCCAGCAGCTTCAGCCCAAGCGGGGGGACCTCCTACGAGCAGTACTTC
cdr3_aa: CASSFSPSGGTSYEQYF

clone_size: .
j_call: TRBJ2-3
d_call: TRBD2
v_call: TRBV4-2
cdr3_nt: TGTGCCAGCAGCCAAGATGTTCTAGCGGGAGTATCGGATACGCAGTATTTT
cdr3_aa: CASSQDVLAGVSDTQYF

clone_size: once
j_call: TRBJ2-7
d_call: TRBD2
v_call: TRBV5-5
cdr3_nt: TGTGCCAGCAGCTTGGGTGGGAGGGCCGTCTACGAGCAGTACTTC
cdr3_aa: CASSLGGRAVYEQYF

clone_size: .
j_call: TRBJ2-7
d_call: TRBD2
v_call: TRBV7-2
cdr3_nt: TGTGCCAGCAGCTTAGACGGGACTAGCGGGACCTACGAGCAGTACTTC
cdr3_aa: CASSLDGTSGTYEQYF

clone_size: .
j_call: TRBJ2-5
d_call: .
v_call: TRBV7-6
cdr3_nt: TGTGCCAGCAGCTCGGAAGGGACTTTTAGGTTGGAGACCCAGTACTTC
cdr3_aa: CASSSEGTFRLETQYF

clone_size: few
j_call: TRBJ1-5
d_call: TRBD1
v_call: TRBV18
cdr3_nt: TGTGCCAGCTCATCCCCGGGACAGGGGTCCGGGCAGCCCCAGCATTTT
cdr3_aa: CASSSPGQGSGQPQHF

clone_size: few
j_call: TRBJ2-2
d_call: TRBD1
v_call: TRBV5-1
cdr3_nt: TGCGCCAGCAGCCGCGGGACAGGGGGCATATCTACCGGGGAGCTGTTTTTT
cdr3_aa: CASSRGTGGISTGELFF

clone_size: .
j_call: TRBJ1-2
d_call: .
v_call: TRBV7-2
cdr3_nt: TGTGCCAGCGAGGCTAACTATGGCTACACCTTC
cdr3_aa: CASEANYGYTF

clone_size: .
j_call: TRBJ1-5
d_call: TRBD1
v_call: TRBV6-6
cdr3_nt: TGTGCCAGCAGTCATGGACAGGGGGCAAGCCAGCCCCAGCATTTT
cdr3_aa: CASSHGQGASQPQHF

clone_size: .
j_call: TRBJ1-5
d_call: .
v_call: TRBV28
cdr3_nt: TGTGCCAGCACCACGGGAGGGGGGGCCTATAGCAATCAGCCCCAGCATTTT
cdr3_aa: CASTTGGGAYSNQPQHF

clone_size: .
j_call: TRBJ1-1
d_call: .
v_call: TRBV11-3
cdr3_nt: TGTGCCAGCAGCTTAAATAGGAATAGCAAAGCTTTCTTT
cdr3_aa: CASSLNRNSKAFF

clone_size: .
j_call: TRBJ2-5
d_call: .
v_call: TRBV5-1
cdr3_nt: TGCGCCAGCAACACGGACACACAAGAGACCCAGTACTTC
cdr3_aa: CASNTDTQETQYF

clone_size: .
j_call: TRBJ2-7
d_call: TRBD2
v_call: TRBV5-1
cdr3_nt: TGCGCCAGCAGCTTGGGAGCGGGGACCGAGCAGTACTTC
cdr3_aa: CASSLGAGTEQYF

clone_size: .
j_call: TRBJ1-4
d_call: TRBD1
v_call: TRBV15
cdr3_nt: TGTGCCACCAGGGAGACAGGGTATAATGAAAAACTGTTTTTT
cdr3_aa: CATRETGYNEKLFF

clone_size: once
j_call: TRBJ1-2
d_call: TRBD1
v_call: TRBV2
cdr3_nt: TGTGCCAGCGCGGGACAGGATAACTATGGCTACACCTTC
cdr3_aa: CASAGQDNYGYTF

clone_size: .
j_call: TRBJ2-7
d_call: .
v_call: TRBV28
cdr3_nt: TGTGCCAGCAGGCATGGGGGAGGATACGAGCAGTACTTC
cdr3_aa: CASRHGGGYEQYF

clone_size: .
j_call: TRBJ2-7
d_call: .
v_call: TRBV11-3
cdr3_nt: TGTGCCAGCAGCTTAGAACAGGTTTGGTACTTC
cdr3_aa: CASSLEQVWYF